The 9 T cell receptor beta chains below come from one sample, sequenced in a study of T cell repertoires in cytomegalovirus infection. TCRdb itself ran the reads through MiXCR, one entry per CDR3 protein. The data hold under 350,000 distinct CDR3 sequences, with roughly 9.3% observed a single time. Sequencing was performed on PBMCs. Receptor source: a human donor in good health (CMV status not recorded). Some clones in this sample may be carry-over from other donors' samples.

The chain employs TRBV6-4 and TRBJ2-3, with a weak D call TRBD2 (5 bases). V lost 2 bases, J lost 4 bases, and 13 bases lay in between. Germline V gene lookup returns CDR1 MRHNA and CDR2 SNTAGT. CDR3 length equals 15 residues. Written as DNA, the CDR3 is TGTGCCAGCAGTGACCTACGGGGTTTGGCAGATACGCAGTATTTT. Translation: CASSDLRGLADTQYF.

DNA of the CDR3: TGCAGTGCTAGGGAGGGGACGTTAAACTCCTACGAGCAGTACTTC. Translated, it gives CSAREGTLNSYEQYF. The chain recombines TRBV20-1 with TRBJ2-7; D possibly corresponds to TRBD2 (6 bases). Germline CDR1 reads DFQATT; CDR2 reads SNEGSKA (reference sequence). Trimming stripped 3 bases from V and 0 bases from J, with 15 bases between. The CDR3 runs to 15 residues.

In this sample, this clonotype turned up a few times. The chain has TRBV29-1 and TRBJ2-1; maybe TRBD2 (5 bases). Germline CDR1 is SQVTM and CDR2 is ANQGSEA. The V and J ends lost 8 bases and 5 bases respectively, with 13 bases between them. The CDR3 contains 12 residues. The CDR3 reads CSPRRTDNEQFF. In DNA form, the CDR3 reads TGCAGCCCCCGACGGACTGACAATGAGCAGTTCTTC.

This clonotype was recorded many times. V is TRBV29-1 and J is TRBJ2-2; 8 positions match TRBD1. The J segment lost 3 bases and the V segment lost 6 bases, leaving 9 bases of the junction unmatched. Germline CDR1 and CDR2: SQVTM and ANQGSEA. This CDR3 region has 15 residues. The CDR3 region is CSVRGQGAYTGELFF. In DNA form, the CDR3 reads TGCAGCGTAAGGGGGCAGGGGGCGTACACCGGGGAGCTGTTTTTT.

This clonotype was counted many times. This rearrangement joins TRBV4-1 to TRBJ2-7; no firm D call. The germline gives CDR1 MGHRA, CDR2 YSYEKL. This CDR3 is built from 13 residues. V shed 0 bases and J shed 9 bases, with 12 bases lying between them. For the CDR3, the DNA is TGCGCCAGCAGCCAAGAACCGGGCGTCCCGCAGTACGTC. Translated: CASSQEPGVPQYV.

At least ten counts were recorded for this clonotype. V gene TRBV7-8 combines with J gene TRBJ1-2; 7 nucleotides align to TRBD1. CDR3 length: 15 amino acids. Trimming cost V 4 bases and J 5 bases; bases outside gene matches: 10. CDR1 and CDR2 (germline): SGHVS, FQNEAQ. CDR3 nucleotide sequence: TGTGCCAGCAGCTCCCGGACAGGTCCTACATATGGCTACACCTTC. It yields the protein CASSSRTGPTYGYTF.

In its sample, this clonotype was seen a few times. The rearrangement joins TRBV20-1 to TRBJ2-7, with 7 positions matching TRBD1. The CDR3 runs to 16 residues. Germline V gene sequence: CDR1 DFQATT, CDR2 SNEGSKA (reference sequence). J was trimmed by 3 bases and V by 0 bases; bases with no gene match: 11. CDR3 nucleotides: TGCAGTGCTAGAGACCCCACAGGGGTCGGCCTCTACGAGCAGTACTTC. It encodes CSARDPTGVGLYEQYF.

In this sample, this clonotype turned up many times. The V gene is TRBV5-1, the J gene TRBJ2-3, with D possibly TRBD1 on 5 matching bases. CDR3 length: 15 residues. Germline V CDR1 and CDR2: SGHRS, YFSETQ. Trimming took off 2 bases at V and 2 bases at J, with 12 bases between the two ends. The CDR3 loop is CASSFAKGYTDTQYF. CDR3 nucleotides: TGCGCCAGCAGCTTCGCGAAGGGGTACACAGATACGCAGTATTTT.

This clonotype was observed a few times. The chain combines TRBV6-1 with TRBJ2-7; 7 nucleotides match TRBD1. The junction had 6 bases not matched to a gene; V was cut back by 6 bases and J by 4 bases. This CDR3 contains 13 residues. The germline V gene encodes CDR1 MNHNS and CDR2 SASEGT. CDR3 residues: CASSRDSGYEQYF. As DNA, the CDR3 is TGTGCCAGCAGCCGGGACAGTGGTTACGAGCAGTACTTC.